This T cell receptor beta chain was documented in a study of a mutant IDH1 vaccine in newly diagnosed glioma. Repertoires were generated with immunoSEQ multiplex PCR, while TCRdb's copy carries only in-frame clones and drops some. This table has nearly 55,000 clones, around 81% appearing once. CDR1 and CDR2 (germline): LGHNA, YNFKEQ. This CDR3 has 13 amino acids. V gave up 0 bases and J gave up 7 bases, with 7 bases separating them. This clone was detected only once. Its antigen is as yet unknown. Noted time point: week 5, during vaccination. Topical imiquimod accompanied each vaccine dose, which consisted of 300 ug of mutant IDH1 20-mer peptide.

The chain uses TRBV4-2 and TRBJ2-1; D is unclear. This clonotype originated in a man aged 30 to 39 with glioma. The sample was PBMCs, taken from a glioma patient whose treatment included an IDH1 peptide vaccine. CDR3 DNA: TGTGCCAGCAGCCAAGAAAAAGGGAATGAGCAGTTCTTC. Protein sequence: CASSQEKGNEQFF.